The 16 T cell receptor beta chains given below trace back to one sample, sequenced in a study of post-analysis software for immune sequencing data. Whole-study results and caveats: Patients used four to six TRBV segments, including TRBV5-6, TRBV5-1 and TRBV20-1, more often than controls.

The authors incorporated unique molecular identifiers into the TCR beta cDNA libraries. From the PCR reads, TCRdb called clonotypes with MiXCR, one entry per CDR3 protein. Seen here are some 690,000 distinct CDR3 sequences, 55% to 60% observed once, and the top ten hold roughly 12%. No antigen has been identified for these receptors. Sequenced: blood. These TCRs come from a girl under 10 years old with multiple sclerosis.

This clonotype was picked up a small number of times. The genes are TRBV20-1 and TRBJ2-1, with 8 bases identical to TRBD2. Germline V CDR1 and CDR2: DFQATT, SNEGSKA (reference sequence). Trimming at V came to 1 base and at J to 2 bases, leaving 4 bases not matched to a gene. The CDR3 spans 15 residues. This CDR3 reads CSARGLAGTYNEQFF. Here the CDR3 DNA reads TGCAGTGCTAGAGGGCTAGCGGGTACCTACAATGAGCAGTTCTTC.

The chain is built from TRBV6-5 and TRBJ1-2; D gene unclear. V lost 0 bases, J lost 2 bases, and 10 bases lay in between. Germline V gene lookup returns CDR1 MNHEY and CDR2 SVGAGI. The CDR3 runs 15 residues. The CDR3 sequence: CASSYSERMNYGYTF. CDR3 nucleotides: TGTGCCAGCAGTTACTCGGAGAGGATGAACTATGGCTACACCTTC.

This clonotype was observed once. The V and J genes are TRBV12-3 or TRBV12-4 and TRBJ2-7; TRBD2 agrees at 9 bases. The length of the CDR3 is 15 residues. V dropped 6 bases and J dropped 3; count of bases not matched to a gene: 9. CDR3 DNA sequence: TGTGCCAGCAGCCAGATTAGTAGCGGGAGCTACGAGCAGTACTTC. It yields the protein CASSQISSGSYEQYF.

This sequence joins TRBV30 and TRBJ2-7, with 9 nucleotides matching TRBD1. Looked up from germline, CDR1 is GTSNPN and CDR2 is SVGIG (reference sequence). CDR3 size: 14 residues. J lost 3 bases, V lost 3 bases, and 6 bases had no gene match. CDR3 in amino acids: CAWRTTGGSYEQYF. The CDR3 coding sequence is TGTGCCTGGAGGACAACAGGGGGCAGCTACGAGCAGTACTTC.

The V and J genes are TRBV4-2 and TRBJ2-1; 8 nucleotides align to TRBD2. CDR3 length: 17 residues. Trimming removed 4 bases from V and 4 bases from J; junction bases left unmatched: 12. The germline V gene has CDR1 LGHNA and CDR2 YNFKEQ. The CDR3 region has the DNA TGTGCCAGCAGCCCCCTTCGTAGCGGGGACCATTACAATGAGCAGTTCTTC. This codes for CASSPLRSGDHYNEQFF.

This clonotype was seen a handful of times. The CDR3 DNA is TGTGCCAGCAGCCCCGAGAACGAGGACGGCTATGGCTACACCTTC. Its protein product is CASSPENEDGYGYTF. The chain employs TRBV7-9 and TRBJ1-2; D gene unclear. The CDR3 has 15 amino acids. Germline V gene lookup returns CDR1 SEHNR and CDR2 FQNEAQ (reference sequence). V lost 5 bases and J lost 4, with 17 bases in between.

This rearrangement joins TRBV7-9 to TRBJ2-5, with TRBD1 identical over 7 bases. Germline V CDR1 and CDR2: SEHNR, FQNEAQ (reference sequence). The CDR3 runs 13 residues. V was pared by 5 bases and J by 4 bases, with 4 bases of the junction left unmatched. For the CDR3, the DNA is TGTGCCAGCAGCAATTCAGGGGGAGAGACCCAGTACTTC. Protein sequence: CASSNSGGETQYF.

The chain couples TRBV20-1 to TRBJ2-1; TRBD1 is a possible D gene (5 bases). The CDR3 loop spans 13 amino acids. Trimming took 5 bases from V and 6 from J, leaving 14 bases between them. Germline CDR1 reads DFQATT; CDR2 reads SNEGSKA (reference sequence). CDR3 nucleotide sequence: TGCAGTGCTGCCGCAGGGTGGAGCAATGAGCAGTTCTTC. This codes for CSAAAGWSNEQFF.

This clonotype has more than one count but fewer than ten. The V gene is TRBV12-3 or TRBV12-4, the J gene TRBJ1-5; possible D gene TRBD1, 5 bases. V was clipped by 5 bases and J by 6 bases, with 17 bases between them. The CDR3 contains 15 residues. CDR3 amino acids: CASSPTIGGVQPQHF. As DNA, the CDR3 is TGTGCCAGCAGTCCAACGATTGGGGGGGTTCAGCCCCAGCATTTT.

The rearrangement joins TRBV5-1 to TRBJ2-1; 10 bases are shared with TRBD2. The length of the CDR3 is 15 residues. CDR1 is SGHRS and CDR2 is YFSETQ in the germline V gene. With V trimmed by 1 base and J by 8 bases, 6 bases remained unmatched. The CDR3 nucleotides read TGCGCCAGCAGCTTGACACTAGCGGGGAGGGATGAGCAGTTCTTC. Amino acid sequence: CASSLTLAGRDEQFF.

CDR3 nucleotides: TGCAGTGCTAGGGCCAGGACAGGAGGCGAGCAGTACTTC. Amino acids: CSARARTGGEQYF. This sequence joins TRBV20-1 and TRBJ2-7, with 7 bases matching TRBD1. CDR1 is DFQATT and CDR2 is SNEGSKA in the germline V gene (reference sequence). The V gene end was trimmed by 3 bases and the J gene end by 6 bases; junction bases not matched to a gene: 8. The CDR3 covers 13 residues.

The gene calls are TRBV12-3 or TRBV12-4 and TRBJ1-5; a possible D gene is TRBD1 (5 bases). The CDR3 has 16 residues. V was pared by 6 bases and J by 4 bases, with 19 bases between. The CDR3 spells CASRSQEGSKNQPQHF. Written as DNA, the CDR3 is TGTGCCAGCAGGTCACAGGAGGGGAGCAAAAATCAGCCCCAGCATTTT.

The chain recombines TRBV12-3 or TRBV12-4 with TRBJ2-7, with 14 bases aligning to TRBD2. TRBJ2-5 matches the DNA end more closely, so the J call is doubtful. There are 14 residues in the CDR3. In DNA, the CDR3 is TGTGCCAGCAGCCGACTAGCGGGGGGGAAGACCCAGTACTTC. Translating gives CASSRLAGGKTQYF.

The sample holds a few counts of this clonotype. The V and J genes are TRBV10-3 and TRBJ1-1, with D hard to call. Per germline, CDR1 ENHRY and CDR2 SYGVKD. This CDR3 region has 14 residues. Trimming left V 4 bases short and J 6 bases short, with 15 bases between. Written as DNA, the CDR3 is TGTGCCATCAGTGGGGCTACCCAAGGCTCTGAAGCTTTCTTT. It encodes CAISGATQGSEAFF.

The chain has TRBV13 and TRBJ2-1, with D tentatively TRBD2 (6 bases). The CDR3 contains 15 residues. V lost 7 bases, J lost 3 bases, and 16 bases lay in between. Germline V CDR1 and CDR2: PRHDT, FYEKMQ (reference sequence). CDR3 bases: TGTGCCAGCATCAATAGCGGCGAGGGCTACAATGAGCAGTTCTTC. This translates into CASINSGEGYNEQFF.

J is TRBJ2-1 and V is TRBV7-2, with 8 nucleotides matching TRBD2. The germline CDR1 and CDR2 sequences are SGHTA and FQGNSA. V shed 3 bases and J 4 bases; nucleotides not matched to a gene: 5. This CDR3 is built from 15 residues. Here the CDR3 reads CASSLAGGHYNEQFF. In DNA form, the CDR3 reads TGTGCCAGCAGCTTGGCGGGGGGACATTACAATGAGCAGTTCTTC.